Detailed here is one T cell receptor (beta chain). The sample is drawn from a study of blood T cell repertoires in COVID-19. Study background: Specimens from acute and convalescent COVID-19 originated in the United States, Italy and Spain. In each case, the material was cDNA or gDNA derived from T cells, B-cell-depleted T cells, or PBMCs.

Sequenced by immunoSEQ multiplex PCR; TCRdb stores in-frame clones only, minus some. This table has around 160,000 clones, around 83% appearing once. V was shortened by 5 bases and J by 4 bases, with 17 bases between the two germline ends. CDR3 length: 15 amino acids. CDR1 and CDR2 from the germline V gene are SGHTA and FQGNSA. V usage is TRBV7-2 and J usage is TRBJ1-2, with D possibly TRBD1 on 6 matching bases. The sequence came from a man aged 18 to 30 with acute or convalescent COVID-19. Material: peripheral blood. The CDR3 nucleotides are TGTGCCAGCAGCGTTATACAGGGTCAGGTCTATGGCTACACCTTC. Its protein is CASSVIQGQVYGYTF.